This entry concerns a single T cell receptor (beta chain). The target antigen is unknown. These donors, healthy bone marrow donors, were studied. This sample stems from a study of cytomegalovirus exposure and HLA in healthy donors. Study results and limitations: Only CMV serostatus was available as immune exposure information. The presence/absence work took it that sequencing depth was about the same across donors. TCR beta V- and J-gene trimming was later associated with a missense DCLRE1C variant.

Researchers ran the PCR with 60 Vbeta and 13 Jbeta primers. Sequencing used immunoSEQ multiplex PCR; TCRdb keeps in-frame clones, though not all of them. The sample holds around 100,000 clones; 55% to 80% are singletons and the top ten take less than 4.5%. The trim removed 6 bases at V and 3 bases at J, leaving 7 bases unmatched. The CDR3 is 15 residues long. Germline V gene data show CDR1 as MNHEY and CDR2 as SMNVEV (reference sequence). The gene calls are TRBV27 and TRBJ2-3; TRBD1 agrees at 9 bases. The source of this sequence is a middle-aged man in good health and CMV-seronegative. The sequencing input was PBMCs. The CDR3 sequence: CASSADRGLTDTQYF. CDR3 coding DNA: TGTGCCAGCAGCGCTGACAGGGGGTTAACAGATACGCAGTATTTT.